These 5 T cell receptor beta chains came from one sample sequenced in a study of response to subunit inactivated influenza vaccine. TCRdb recomputed calls from the RT-PCR reads with MiXCR, one row per CDR3 protein. This table holds hundreds of thousands of distinct CDR3 sequences, 15% to 19% found once. Sequences were derived from PBMCs from blood, sampled 12 days after vaccination. These receptor sequences come from a man over 45 who received an inactivated influenza vaccine.

The chain combines TRBV27 with TRBJ2-2; D unclear. In germline, CDR1 is MNHEY, CDR2 SMNVEV (reference sequence). The CDR3 spans 16 residues. The V gene lost 4 bases and the J gene lost 2 bases, with 14 bases spanning the gap. For the CDR3, the DNA is TGTGCCAGCAGTTATGTTGAACGCGTTAACACCGGGGAGCTGTTTTTT. This translates into CASSYVERVNTGELFF.

This clonotype was seen more than once but under ten times. This chain uses TRBV2 with TRBJ1-6; perhaps TRBD1 as D (6 bases). Germline lookup yields CDR1 SNHLY and CDR2 FYNNEI. The CDR3 totals 16 residues. V was clipped by 7 bases and J by 7 bases, with 20 bases between them. CDR3: CASIPDSVPYNSPLHF. Here the CDR3 DNA reads TGTGCCAGCATCCCGGACAGCGTCCCTTACAATTCACCCCTCCACTTT.

This clonotype was seen only a few times. The chain carries TRBV11-2 and TRBJ2-5; D might be TRBD2 (5 bases). The germline CDR1 and CDR2 sequences are SGHAT and FQNNGV. The V and J ends lost 4 bases and 4 bases respectively, with 16 bases between them. This CDR3 is built from 15 residues. CDR3 DNA: TGTGCCAGCAGCTCTGGTTTAGCGTCGATAGAGACCCAGTACTTC. Protein product: CASSSGLASIETQYF.

This clonotype was recorded many times. The chain has TRBV7-9 and TRBJ2-3; D remains unclear. V was clipped by 3 bases and J by 0 bases, with 7 bases between them. This CDR3 has 14 residues. Germline-derived CDR1 and CDR2 are SEHNR and FQNEAQ (reference sequence). CDR3 nucleotides: TGTGCCAGCAGCTTCCCTGGGAGCACAGATACGCAGTATTTT. It encodes CASSFPGSTDTQYF.

This clonotype has at least ten counts. The rearrangement joins TRBV29-1 to TRBJ2-2; TRBD2 aligns across 10 bases. The CDR3 runs to 15 residues. With V trimmed by 2 bases and J by 4 bases, 4 bases remained unmatched. Germline V gene sequence: CDR1 SQVTM, CDR2 ANQGSEA. CDR3 sequence (DNA): TGCAGCGTTGAACGGACTAGCGGACGCACCGGGGAGCTGTTTTTT. Amino acid sequence: CSVERTSGRTGELFF.